The present T cell receptor (beta chain) was sequenced within a study of molecular identifiers for immune sequencing clone quantification. Study-wide points: The share of molecules held by clones above 20 RNA copies was over 98% in effector cells and under 1% in naive cells. Spiked Jurkat TCR RNA equivalent to one cell was reportedly detectable in around 980,000 naive cells.

Germline V gene lookup returns CDR1 SGHRS and CDR2 YFSETQ. V lost 0 bases to trimming and J lost 8 bases, with 12 bases between them. The CDR3 contains 14 residues. TCRdb analysed the PCR reads with MiXCR anew, one entry per CDR3 protein. The table has 55,000 to 75,000 distinct CDR3 sequences, less than 20% seen once. Of note for this clonotype: Its target is not known.

This TCR was recovered from a human donor in good health. Some libraries in this study had Jurkat cell RNA spiked in. The chain combines TRBV5-1 with TRBJ2-1; the D is unclear. The sample taken for sequencing was naive CD8+ T cells from blood, with Jurkat cell RNA spiked in. Documented subset: FACS-sorted CD8+CD4-CCR7+CD45RA+ naive T cells. The chain's CDR3 is CASSLEFWGDEQFF. The CDR3 DNA sequence: TGCGCCAGCAGCTTGGAATTTTGGGGTGATGAGCAGTTCTTC.